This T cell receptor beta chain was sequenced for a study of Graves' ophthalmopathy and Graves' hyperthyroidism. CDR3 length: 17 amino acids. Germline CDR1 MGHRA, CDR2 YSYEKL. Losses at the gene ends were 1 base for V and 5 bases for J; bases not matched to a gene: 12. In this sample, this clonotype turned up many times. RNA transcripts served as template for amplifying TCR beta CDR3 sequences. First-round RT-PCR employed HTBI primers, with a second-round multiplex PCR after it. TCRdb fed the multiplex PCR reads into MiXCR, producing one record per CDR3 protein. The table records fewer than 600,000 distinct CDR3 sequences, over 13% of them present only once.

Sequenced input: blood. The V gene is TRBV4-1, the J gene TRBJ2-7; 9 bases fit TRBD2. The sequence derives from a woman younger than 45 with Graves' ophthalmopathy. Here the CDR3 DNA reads TGCGCCAGCAGCCAAGGCTTATCGCGGCTAGCGGGACACGAGCAGTACTTC. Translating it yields CASSQGLSRLAGHEQYF.